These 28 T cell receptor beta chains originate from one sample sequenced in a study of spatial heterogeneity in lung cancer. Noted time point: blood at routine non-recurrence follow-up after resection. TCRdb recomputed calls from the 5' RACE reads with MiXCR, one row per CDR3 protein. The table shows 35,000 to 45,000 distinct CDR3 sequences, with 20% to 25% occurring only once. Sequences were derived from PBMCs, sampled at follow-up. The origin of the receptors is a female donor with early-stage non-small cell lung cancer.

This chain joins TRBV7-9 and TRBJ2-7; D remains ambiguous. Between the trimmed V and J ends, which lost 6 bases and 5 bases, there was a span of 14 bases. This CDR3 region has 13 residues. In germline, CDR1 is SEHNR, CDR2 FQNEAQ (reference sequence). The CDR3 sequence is CASRFTTENEQYF. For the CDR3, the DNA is TGTGCCAGCAGGTTCACAACGGAAAACGAGCAGTACTTC.

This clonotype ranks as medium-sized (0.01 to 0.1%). The CDR3 loop is CASSQLDQRQETQYF. The CDR3 DNA sequence: TGTGCCAGCAGCCAACTCGATCAGAGACAAGAGACCCAGTACTTC. The rearrangement links TRBV14 to TRBJ2-5; D unclear. CDR1 SGHDN and CDR2 FVKESK come from the germline V gene. V lost 2 bases to trimming and J lost 2 bases, with 12 bases between them. The CDR3 consists of 15 residues.

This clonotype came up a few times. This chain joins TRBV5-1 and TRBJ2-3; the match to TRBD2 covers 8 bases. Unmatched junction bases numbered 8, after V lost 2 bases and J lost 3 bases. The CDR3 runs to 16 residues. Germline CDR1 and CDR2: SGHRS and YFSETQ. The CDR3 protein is CASSLSGLEGTDTQYF. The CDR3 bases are TGCGCCAGCAGCTTATCGGGACTAGAGGGGACAGATACGCAGTATTTT. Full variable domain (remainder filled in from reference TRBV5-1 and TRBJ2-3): KAGVTQTPRYLIKTRGQQVTLSCSPISGHRSVSWYQQTPGQGLQFLFEYFSETQRNKGNFPGRFSGRQFSNSRSEMNVSTLELGDSALYLCASSLSGLEGTDTQYFGPGTRLTVL.

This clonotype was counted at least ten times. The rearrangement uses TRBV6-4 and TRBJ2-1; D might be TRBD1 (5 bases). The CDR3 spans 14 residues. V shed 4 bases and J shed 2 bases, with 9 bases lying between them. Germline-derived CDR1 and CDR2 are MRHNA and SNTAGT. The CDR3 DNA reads TGTGCCAGCAGTGTAGGGGTAACCTACAATGAGCAGTTCTTC. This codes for CASSVGVTYNEQFF.

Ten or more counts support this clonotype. The CDR3 DNA follows: TGCAGTGCTAATCCGGGACAGGGGCCAACCGAGCAGTACTTC. Protein sequence: CSANPGQGPTEQYF. This sequence joins TRBV20-1 and TRBJ2-7; 10 bases agree with TRBD1. The ends lost 4 bases at V and 6 bases at J; junction bases unmatched: 9. The germline V gene has CDR1 DFQATT and CDR2 SNEGSKA (reference sequence). The CDR3 is 14 amino acids.

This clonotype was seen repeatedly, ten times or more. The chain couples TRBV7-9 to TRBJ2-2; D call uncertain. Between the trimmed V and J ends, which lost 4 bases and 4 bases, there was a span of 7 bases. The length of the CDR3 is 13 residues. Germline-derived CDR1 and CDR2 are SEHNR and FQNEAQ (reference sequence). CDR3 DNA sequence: TGTGCCAGCAGCTCTCTCCGCACCGGGGAGCTGTTTTTT. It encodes CASSSLRTGELFF.

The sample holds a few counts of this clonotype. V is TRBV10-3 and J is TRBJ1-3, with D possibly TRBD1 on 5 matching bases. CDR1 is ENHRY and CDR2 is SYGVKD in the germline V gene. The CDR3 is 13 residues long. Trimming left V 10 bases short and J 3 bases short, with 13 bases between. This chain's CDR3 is CATAGQFGNTIYF. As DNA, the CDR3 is TGTGCCACCGCAGGGCAATTTGGAAACACCATATATTTT.

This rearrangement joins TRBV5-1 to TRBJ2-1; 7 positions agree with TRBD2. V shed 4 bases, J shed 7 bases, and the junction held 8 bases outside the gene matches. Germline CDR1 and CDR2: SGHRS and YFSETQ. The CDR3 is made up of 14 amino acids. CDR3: CASSQIRGVNEQFF. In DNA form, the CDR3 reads TGCGCCAGCAGCCAAATCCGGGGGGTTAATGAGCAGTTCTTC.

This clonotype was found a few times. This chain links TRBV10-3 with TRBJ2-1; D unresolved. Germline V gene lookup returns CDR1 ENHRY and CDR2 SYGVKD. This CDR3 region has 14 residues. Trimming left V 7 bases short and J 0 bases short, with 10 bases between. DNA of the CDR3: TGTGCCATCATCCGGAGTCCCTCCTACAATGAGCAGTTCTTC. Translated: CAIIRSPSYNEQFF.

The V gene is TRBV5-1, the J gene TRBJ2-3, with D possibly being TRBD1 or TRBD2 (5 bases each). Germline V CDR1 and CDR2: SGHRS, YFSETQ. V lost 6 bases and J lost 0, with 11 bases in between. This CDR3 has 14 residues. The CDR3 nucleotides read TGCGCCAGCACACCGGGACCCAGCACAGATACGCAGTATTTT. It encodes CASTPGPSTDTQYF.

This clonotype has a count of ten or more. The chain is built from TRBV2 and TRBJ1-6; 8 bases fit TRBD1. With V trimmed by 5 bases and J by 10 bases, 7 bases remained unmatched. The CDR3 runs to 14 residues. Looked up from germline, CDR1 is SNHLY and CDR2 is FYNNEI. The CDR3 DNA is TGTGCCAGCAGTAAACCGGGACAGGACTCACCCCTCCACTTT. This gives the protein CASSKPGQDSPLHF. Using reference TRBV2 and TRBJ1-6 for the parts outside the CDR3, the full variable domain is EPEVTQTPSHQVTQMGQEVILRCVPISNHLYFYWYRQILGQKVEFLVSFYNNEISEKSEIFDDQFSVERPDGSNFTLKIRSTKLEDSAMYFCASSKPGQDSPLHFGNGTRLTVT.

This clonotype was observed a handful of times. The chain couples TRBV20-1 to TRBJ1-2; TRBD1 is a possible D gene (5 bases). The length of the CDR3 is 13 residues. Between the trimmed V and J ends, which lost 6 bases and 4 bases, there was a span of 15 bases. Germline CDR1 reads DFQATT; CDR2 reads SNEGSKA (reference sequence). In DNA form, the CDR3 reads TGCAGTGCCCCCAAGGGGCAGAGCTATGGCTACACCTTC. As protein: CSAPKGQSYGYTF.

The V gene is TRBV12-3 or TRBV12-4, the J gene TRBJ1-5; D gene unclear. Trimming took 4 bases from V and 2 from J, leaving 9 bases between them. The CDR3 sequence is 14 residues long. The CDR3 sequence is CASSSSSGNQPQHF. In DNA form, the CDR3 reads TGTGCCAGCAGTTCGAGTTCAGGCAATCAGCCCCAGCATTTT.

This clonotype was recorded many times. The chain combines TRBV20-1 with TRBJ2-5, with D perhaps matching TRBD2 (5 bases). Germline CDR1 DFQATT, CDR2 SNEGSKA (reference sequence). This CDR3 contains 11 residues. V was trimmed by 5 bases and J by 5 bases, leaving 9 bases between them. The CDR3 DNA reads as TGCAGTGCTCTCGGGAAGGAGACCCAGTACTTC. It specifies CSALGKETQYF.

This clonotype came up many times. DNA for the CDR3: TGTGCCAGCAGCCCTTGGGGGGCAGATACGCAGTATTTT. This sequence encodes CASSPWGADTQYF. The V call is TRBV3-1, the J call TRBJ2-3; weak D call: TRBD2 (6 bases). The CDR3 is 13 residues long. The V end was cut by 4 bases, the J end by 4 bases, with 9 bases between. The germline CDR1 and CDR2 sequences are LGHDT and YNNKEL (reference sequence).

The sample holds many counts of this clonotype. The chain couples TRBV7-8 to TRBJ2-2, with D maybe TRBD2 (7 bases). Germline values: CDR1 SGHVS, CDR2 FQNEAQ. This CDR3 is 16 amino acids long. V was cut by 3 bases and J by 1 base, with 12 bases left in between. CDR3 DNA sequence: TGTGCCAGCAGCTTGGGGGCGGGAGTGAACACCGGGGAGCTGTTTTTT. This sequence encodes CASSLGAGVNTGELFF.

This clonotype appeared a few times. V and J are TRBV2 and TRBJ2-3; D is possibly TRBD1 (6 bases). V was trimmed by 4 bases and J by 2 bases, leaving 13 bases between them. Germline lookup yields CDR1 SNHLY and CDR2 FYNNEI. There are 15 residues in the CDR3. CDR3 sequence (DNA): TGTGCCAGCAGTGTTAACAGGGCCATCACAGATACGCAGTATTTT. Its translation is CASSVNRAITDTQYF.

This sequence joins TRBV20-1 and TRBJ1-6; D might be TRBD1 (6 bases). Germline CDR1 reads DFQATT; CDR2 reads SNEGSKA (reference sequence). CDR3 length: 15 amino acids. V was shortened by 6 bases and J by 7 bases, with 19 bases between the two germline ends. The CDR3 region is CSALPGGALNSPLHF. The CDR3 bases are TGCAGTGCCCTCCCTGGGGGGGCACTAAATTCACCCCTCCACTTT.

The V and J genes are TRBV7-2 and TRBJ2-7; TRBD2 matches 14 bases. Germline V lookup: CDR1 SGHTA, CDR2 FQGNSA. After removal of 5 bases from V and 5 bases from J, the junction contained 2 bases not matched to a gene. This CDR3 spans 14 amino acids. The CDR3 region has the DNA TGTGCCAGCAGCCGGGGACTAGCGGGAGACGAGCAGTACTTC. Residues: CASSRGLAGDEQYF.

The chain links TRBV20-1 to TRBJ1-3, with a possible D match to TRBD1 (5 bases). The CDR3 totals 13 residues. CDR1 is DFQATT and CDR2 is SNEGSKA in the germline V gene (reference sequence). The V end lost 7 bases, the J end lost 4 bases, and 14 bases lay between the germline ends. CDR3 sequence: CSVRTGGGNTIYF. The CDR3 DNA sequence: TGCAGTGTCCGGACGGGGGGAGGAAACACCATATATTTT.

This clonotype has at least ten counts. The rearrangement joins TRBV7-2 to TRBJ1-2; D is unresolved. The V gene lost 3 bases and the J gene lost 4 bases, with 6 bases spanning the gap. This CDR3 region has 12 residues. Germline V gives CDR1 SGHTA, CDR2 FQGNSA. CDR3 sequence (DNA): TGTGCCAGCAGCTTTGTAAGCTATGGCTACACCTTC. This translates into CASSFVSYGYTF.

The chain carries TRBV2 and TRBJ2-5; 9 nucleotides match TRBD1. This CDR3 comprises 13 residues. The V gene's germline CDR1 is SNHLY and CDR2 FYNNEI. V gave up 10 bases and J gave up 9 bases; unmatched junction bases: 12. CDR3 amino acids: CAITADRGGSQYF. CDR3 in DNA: TGTGCCATCACCGCGGACAGGGGTGGGTCCCAGTACTTC.

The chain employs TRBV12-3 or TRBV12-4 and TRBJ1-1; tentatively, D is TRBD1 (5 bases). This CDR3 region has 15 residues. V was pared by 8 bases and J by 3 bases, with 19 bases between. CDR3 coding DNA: TGTGCCAGCGGAGAACAGGCAACGAAGGACACTGAAGCTTTCTTT. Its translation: CASGEQATKDTEAFF.

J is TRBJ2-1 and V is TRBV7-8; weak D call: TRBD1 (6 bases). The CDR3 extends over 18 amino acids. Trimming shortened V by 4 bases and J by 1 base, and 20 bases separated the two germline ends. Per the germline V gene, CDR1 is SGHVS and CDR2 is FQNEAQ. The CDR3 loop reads CASSSNFLGGRSYNEQFF. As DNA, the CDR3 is TGTGCCAGCAGCTCCAATTTCCTAGGGGGTCGATCCTACAATGAGCAGTTCTTC.

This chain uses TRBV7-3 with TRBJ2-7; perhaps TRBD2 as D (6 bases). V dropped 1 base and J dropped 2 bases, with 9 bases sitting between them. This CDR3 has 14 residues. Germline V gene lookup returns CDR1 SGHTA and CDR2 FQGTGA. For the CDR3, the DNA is TGTGCCAGCAGCTTAAGCGGGAACGCCTACGAGCAGTACTTC. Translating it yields CASSLSGNAYEQYF.

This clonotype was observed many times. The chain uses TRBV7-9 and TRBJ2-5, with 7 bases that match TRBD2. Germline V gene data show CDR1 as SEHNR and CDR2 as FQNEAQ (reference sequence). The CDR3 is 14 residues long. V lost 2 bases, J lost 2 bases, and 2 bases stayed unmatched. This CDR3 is CASSLSGGQETQYF. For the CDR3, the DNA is TGTGCCAGCAGCTTATCGGGGGGTCAAGAGACCCAGTACTTC.

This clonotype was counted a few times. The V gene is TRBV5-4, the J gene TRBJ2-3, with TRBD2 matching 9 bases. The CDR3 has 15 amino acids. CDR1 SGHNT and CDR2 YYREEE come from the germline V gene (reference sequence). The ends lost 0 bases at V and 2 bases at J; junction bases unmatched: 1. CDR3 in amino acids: CASSLGLADTDTQYF. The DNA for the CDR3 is TGTGCCAGCAGCTTGGGACTAGCGGACACAGATACGCAGTATTTT.

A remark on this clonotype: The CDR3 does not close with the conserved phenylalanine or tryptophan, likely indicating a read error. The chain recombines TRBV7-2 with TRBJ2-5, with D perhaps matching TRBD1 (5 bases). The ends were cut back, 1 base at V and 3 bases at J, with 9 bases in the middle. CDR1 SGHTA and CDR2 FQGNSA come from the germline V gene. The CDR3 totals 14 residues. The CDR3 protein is CASSLGGRKETQYY. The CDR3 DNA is TGTGCCAGCAGCTTAGGGGGCAGAAAAGAGACCCAGTACTAC.